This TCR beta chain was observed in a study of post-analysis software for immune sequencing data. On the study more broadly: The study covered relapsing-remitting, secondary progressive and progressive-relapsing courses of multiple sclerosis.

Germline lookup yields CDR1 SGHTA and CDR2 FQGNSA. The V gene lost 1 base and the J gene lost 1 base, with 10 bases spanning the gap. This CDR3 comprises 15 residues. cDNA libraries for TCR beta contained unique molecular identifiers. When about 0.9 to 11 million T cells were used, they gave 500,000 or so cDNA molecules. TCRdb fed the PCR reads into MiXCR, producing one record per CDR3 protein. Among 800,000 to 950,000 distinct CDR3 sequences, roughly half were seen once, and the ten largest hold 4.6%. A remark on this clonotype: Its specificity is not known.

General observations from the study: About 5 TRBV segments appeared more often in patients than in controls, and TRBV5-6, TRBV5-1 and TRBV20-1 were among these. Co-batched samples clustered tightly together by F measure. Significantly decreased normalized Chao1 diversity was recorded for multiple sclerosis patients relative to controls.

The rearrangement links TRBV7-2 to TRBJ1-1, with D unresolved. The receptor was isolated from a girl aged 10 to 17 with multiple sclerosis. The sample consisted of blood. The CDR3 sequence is CASSLVPQRNTEAFF. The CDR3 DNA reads TGTGCCAGCAGCTTAGTACCACAGAGGAACACTGAAGCTTTCTTT.